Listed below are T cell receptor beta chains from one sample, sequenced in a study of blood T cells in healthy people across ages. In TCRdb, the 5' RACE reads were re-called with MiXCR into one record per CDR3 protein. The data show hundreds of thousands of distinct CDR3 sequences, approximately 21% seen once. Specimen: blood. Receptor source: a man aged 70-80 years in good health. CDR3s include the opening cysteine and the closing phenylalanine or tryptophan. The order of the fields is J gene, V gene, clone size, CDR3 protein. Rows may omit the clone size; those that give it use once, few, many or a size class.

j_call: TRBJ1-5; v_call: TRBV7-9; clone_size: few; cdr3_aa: CASSPPGHGNQPQHF
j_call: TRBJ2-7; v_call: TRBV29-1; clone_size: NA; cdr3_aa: CSVGQGYPNEQYF
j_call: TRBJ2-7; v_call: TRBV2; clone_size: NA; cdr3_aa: CASIQQESSYEQYF
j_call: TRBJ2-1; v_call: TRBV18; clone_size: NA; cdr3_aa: CASSLTGRGVHEQFF
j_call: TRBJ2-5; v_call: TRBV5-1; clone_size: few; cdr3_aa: CASSRGASGQETQYF
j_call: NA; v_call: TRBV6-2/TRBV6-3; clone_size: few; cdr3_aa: CASSSLAGVSSYEQYF
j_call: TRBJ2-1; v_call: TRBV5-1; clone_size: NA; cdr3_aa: CASSSGGGQGANEQFF
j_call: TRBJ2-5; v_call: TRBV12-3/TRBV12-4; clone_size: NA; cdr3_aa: CASSFFFPSRDRGAETQYF
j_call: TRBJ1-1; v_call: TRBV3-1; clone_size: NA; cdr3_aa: CASSPTDSGTEAFF
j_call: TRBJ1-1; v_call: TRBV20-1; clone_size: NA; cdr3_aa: CSALGILNTEAFF
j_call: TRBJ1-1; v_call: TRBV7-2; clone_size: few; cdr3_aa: CADGGEGNTEAFF
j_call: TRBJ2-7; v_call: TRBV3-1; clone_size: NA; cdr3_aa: CASSQVTLANEQYF
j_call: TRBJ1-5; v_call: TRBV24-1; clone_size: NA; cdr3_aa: CATRQGAGQPQHF
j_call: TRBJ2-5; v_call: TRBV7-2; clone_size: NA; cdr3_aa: CASSSTGSRTQYF
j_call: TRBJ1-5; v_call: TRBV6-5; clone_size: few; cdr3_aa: CASSRAGNQPQHF
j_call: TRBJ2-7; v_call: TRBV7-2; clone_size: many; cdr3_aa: CASSDSGAPYEQYF
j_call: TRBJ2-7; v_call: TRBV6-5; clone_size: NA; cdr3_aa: CASSRTSGASYEQYF
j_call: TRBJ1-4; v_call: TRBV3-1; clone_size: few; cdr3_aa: CASSQGDRGGEKLFF
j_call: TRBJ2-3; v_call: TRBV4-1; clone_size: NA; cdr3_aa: CASSPIKGDRGAIDTQYF
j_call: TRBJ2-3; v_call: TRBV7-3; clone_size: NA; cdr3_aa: CASSTIAGGITQYF
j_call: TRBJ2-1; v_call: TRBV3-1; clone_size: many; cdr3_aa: CASSQGNEQFF
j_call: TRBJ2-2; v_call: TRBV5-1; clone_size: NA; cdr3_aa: CASSRLANTRELFF
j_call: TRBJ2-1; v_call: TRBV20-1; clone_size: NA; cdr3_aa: CSAFPARGQYNEQFF
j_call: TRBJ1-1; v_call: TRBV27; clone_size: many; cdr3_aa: CASSLNRNTEAFF
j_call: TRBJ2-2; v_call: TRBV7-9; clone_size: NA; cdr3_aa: CASSLSAADTGELFF
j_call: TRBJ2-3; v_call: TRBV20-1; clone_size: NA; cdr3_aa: CSARPHSTDTQYF
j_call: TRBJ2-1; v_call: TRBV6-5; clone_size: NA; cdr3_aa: CASSLTRYHEQFF
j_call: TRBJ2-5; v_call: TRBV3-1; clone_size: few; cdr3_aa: CASSQEGLYQETQYF
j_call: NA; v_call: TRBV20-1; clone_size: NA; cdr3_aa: CSARDLSGAYEQYF
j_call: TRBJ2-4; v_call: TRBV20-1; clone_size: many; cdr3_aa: CSARDRGSLAKNIQYF
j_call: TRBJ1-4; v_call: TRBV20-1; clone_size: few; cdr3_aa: CSASGGGNEKLFF
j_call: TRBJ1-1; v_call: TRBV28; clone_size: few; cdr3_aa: CASLSGVRGNTEAFF
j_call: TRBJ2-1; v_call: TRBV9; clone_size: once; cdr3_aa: CASSATGVSYNEQFF
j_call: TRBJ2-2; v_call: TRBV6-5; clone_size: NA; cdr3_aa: CASTDRSNGELFF
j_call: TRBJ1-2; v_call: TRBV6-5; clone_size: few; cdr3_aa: CASSWSGEWGYTF
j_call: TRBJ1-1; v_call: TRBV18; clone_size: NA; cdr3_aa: CASSRPAGWETEAFF
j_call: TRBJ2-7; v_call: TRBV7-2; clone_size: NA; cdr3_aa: CASSSETGYYEQYF
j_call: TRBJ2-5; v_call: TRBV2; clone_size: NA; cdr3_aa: CASSARGAETQYF
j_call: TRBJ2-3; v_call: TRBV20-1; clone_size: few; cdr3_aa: CSASALAGESDTQYF
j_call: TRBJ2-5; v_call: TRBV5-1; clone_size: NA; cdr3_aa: CASSPRQGFSETQYF
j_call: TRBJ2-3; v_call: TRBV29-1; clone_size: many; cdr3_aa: CSVEETNTDTQYF
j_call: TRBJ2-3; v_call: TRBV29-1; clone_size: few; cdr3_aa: CSVGETGTDTQYF
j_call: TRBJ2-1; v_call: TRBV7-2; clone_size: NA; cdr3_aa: CASSLVSGRPYNEQFF
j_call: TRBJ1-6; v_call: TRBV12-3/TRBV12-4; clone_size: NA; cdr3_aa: CASSLGALPPLHF
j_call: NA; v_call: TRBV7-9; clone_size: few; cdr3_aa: CASSPHDPYEQYF
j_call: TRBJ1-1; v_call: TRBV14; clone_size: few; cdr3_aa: CASSPGRRGQAFF
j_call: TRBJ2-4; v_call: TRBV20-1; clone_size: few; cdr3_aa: CSAREGQGANIQYF
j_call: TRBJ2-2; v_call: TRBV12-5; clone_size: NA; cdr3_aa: CASGWGKTGELLF
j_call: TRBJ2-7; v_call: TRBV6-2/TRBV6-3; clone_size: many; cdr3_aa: CASRPDGPTNEQYF
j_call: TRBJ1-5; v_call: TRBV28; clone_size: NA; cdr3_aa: CASSLVGGAEVYSNQPQHF
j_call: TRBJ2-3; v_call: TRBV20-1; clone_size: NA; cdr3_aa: CSASFGAGHTDTQYF
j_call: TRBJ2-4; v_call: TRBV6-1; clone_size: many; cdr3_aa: CASQTSGRGDIQYF
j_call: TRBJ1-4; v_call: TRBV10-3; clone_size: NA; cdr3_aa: CAISAGATTNEKLFF
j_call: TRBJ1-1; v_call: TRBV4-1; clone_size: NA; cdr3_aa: CASSPGRAGNTEAFF
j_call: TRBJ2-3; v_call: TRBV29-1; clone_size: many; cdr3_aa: CSAEDKGGSVDTQYF